Sequencing of this TCR beta chain was carried out in a study of CD8 T cells in ankylosing spondylitis. Overall study findings and caveats: One TCR beta motif, made up of 7 or 8 highly homologous variants, appeared characteristic of ankylosing spondylitis blood. According to the report, clones linked to the disease were significantly enriched in matched synovial fluid samples taken from ankylosing spondylitis patients.

This clonotype was seen many times. Its antigen remains unidentified. TCRdb reprocessed the 5' RACE reads with MiXCR, giving one entry per CDR3 protein. The table lists under 400,000 distinct CDR3 sequences, more than 9% of them singletons. The CDR3 runs 15 residues. V was cut by 3 bases and J by 7 bases, with 15 bases left in between. The sequence was obtained from a female donor with ankylosing spondylitis or in good health (not recorded which). The specimen was blood, either unsorted or a sorted T cell fraction (not recorded which). The chain carries TRBV12-3 or TRBV12-4 and TRBJ2-2; D gene unclear. CDR3 loop: CASSLAASSYGELFF. In DNA form, the CDR3 reads TGTGCCAGCAGTTTGGCAGCGAGTTCATACGGGGAGCTGTTTTTT.